The 5 T cell receptor beta chains listed next were all sequenced from one sample in a study of tumor and adjacent non-tumor tissue in lung cancer. A modified ARM-PCR protocol with three rounds of nested PCR amplified TCRbeta. TCRdb re-called the multiplex PCR reads with MiXCR, one entry per CDR3 protein. This sample has over 110,000 distinct CDR3 sequences, with around 66% found just once. No cell sorting was done before RNA was extracted from the tissue. What was sequenced was lung tumor tissue. Receptors originate from a man aged 55 to 70 with small cell lung cancer.

For this clonotype: Germline and junction disagree at one end, which may indicate a read error. The CDR3 DNA reads TGTGCCAGCAGCTTGGGGGACGGCCAAGGGACCCAGTACTTC. This gives the protein CASSLGDGQGTQYF. The V call is TRBV5-5, the J call TRBJ2-5; D tentatively fits TRBD1 or TRBD2 (5 bases each). Germline CDR1 reads SGHKS; CDR2 reads YYEKEE (reference sequence). The CDR3 is made up of 14 amino acids.

As for this clonotype: A much larger clone differs by one base, so this may be a read error. The rearrangement links TRBV5-1 to TRBJ2-2; D call uncertain. The CDR3 runs to 14 residues. The germline V and J ends were trimmed by 2 bases and 4 bases, with 9 bases remaining between them. Germline V lookup: CDR1 SGHRS, CDR2 YFSETQ. CDR3 residues: CASSFVVGTGELFF. CDR3 DNA: TGCGCCAGCAGCTTTGTAGTGGGCACCGGGGAGCTGTTTTTT.

As concerns this clonotype: This clone may be a read error of a much larger clone one base away. The chain has TRBV20-1 and TRBJ1-2; 8 bases map to TRBD1. Germline assignment: CDR1 DFQATT and CDR2 SNEGSKA (reference sequence). Germline trimming cut 5 bases from V and 6 bases from J; bases unmatched to any gene: 8. The CDR3 covers 13 residues. CDR3 amino acids: CSARGQGADGYTF. In nucleotides, the CDR3 is TGCAGTGCTCGCGGGCAGGGGGCCGATGGCTACACCTTC.

The chain recombines TRBV11-2 with TRBJ2-7; maybe TRBD2 (6 bases). The V gene lost 7 bases and the J gene lost 6 bases, with 22 bases spanning the gap. Germline values: CDR1 SGHAT, CDR2 FQNNGV. The CDR3 totals 15 residues. The CDR3 protein is CASNLVREPVSEQYF. Written as DNA, the CDR3 is TGTGCCAGCAACTTGGTCCGGGAGCCGGTCAGCGAGCAGTACTTC.

This clonotype showed up many times. The J gene is TRBJ2-2, the V gene TRBV7-9; no firm D call. CDR3 length equals 13 residues. CDR1 is SEHNR and CDR2 is FQNEAQ in the germline V gene (reference sequence). Trimming stripped 4 bases from V and 5 bases from J, with 8 bases between. This chain's CDR3 is CASSSQTTGELFF. The DNA of the CDR3 is TGTGCCAGCAGCTCCCAGACGACCGGGGAGCTGTTTTTT.